The 13 T cell receptor beta chains below were found in one sample sequenced in a study of CXCR3-negative and CXCR3-positive naive CD8 T cells. Via 5' RACE with UMI labels, TRB cDNA libraries were prepared. TCRdb re-analyzed the 5' RACE reads; it lists each CDR3 protein once, without DNA. Seen in this sample are some 130,000 distinct CDR3 sequences; the ten most common clones hold approximately 0.29%. Source material: naive CXCR3- CD8+ T cells from blood. Subset specified: CD45RO-CCR7+CD27+CD95- naive CD8+ T cells lacking CXCR3 (TNR3-). Receptors were obtained from a human donor in good health. Some clones in this sample may be carry-over from other donors' samples.

The V gene is TRBV5-1, the J gene TRBJ1-2; with no DNA, the TCRdb D assignment of TRBD1 cannot be verified. Germline CDR1 is SGHRS and CDR2 is YFSETQ. This CDR3 comprises 14 residues. This chain's CDR3 is CASSSPGQGEGYTF.

V is TRBV28 and J is TRBJ1-5; as DNA is missing, the TRBD1 call by TCRdb cannot be tested. This CDR3 is built from 16 residues. Germline loops: CDR1 MDHEN, CDR2 SYDVKM. The CDR3 sequence: CASSPPGQGSNQPQHF.

This chain connects TRBV10-3 to TRBJ1-2. The CDR3 runs 14 residues. Per germline, CDR1 ENHRY and CDR2 SYGVKD. CDR3 sequence: CAISGQELDYGYTF.

V and J are TRBV7-3 and TRBJ2-1. Germline V CDR1 and CDR2: SGHTA, FQGTGA. The length of the CDR3 is 13 residues. CDR3 in amino acids: CARHNATYNEQFF.

V and J are TRBV28 and TRBJ2-1; no DNA is available, so the TRBD2 call from TCRdb remains unchecked. This CDR3 is 15 amino acids long. Looked up from germline, CDR1 is MDHEN and CDR2 is SYDVKM. CDR3 sequence: CASIPPLAGGNEQFF.

The gene calls are TRBV12-3 or TRBV12-4 and TRBJ2-5; the TCRdb D gene call, TRBD2, has no DNA to confirm it. The CDR3 is made up of 15 amino acids. This chain's CDR3 is CASSLNGGRQETQYF.

The chain joins TRBV20-1 to TRBJ1-1; as DNA is missing, the TRBD1 call by TCRdb cannot be tested. The CDR3 spans 13 residues. Germline lookup yields CDR1 DFQATT and CDR2 SNEGSKA (reference sequence). The CDR3 sequence is CSARTGTLPEAFF.

The CDR3 loop is CASSLPGGVSLQYSNQPQHF. This sequence joins TRBV3-1 and TRBJ1-5. The CDR3 runs 20 residues. The germline CDR1 and CDR2 sequences are LGHDT and YNNKEL (reference sequence).

The rearrangement joins TRBV29-1 to TRBJ1-2. Germline V gives CDR1 SQVTM, CDR2 ANQGSEA. CDR3 size: 11 residues. The CDR3 reads CSATANYGYTF.

The chain has TRBV6-6 and TRBJ2-1; TCRdb designates TRBD1, a call that cannot be tested without DNA. The CDR3 is 14 residues long. Germline assignment: CDR1 MNHNY and CDR2 SVGAGI (reference sequence). CDR3 protein: CASSWDRVYNEQFF.

The chain employs TRBV5-1 and TRBJ2-1; TCRdb's D call of TRBD1 is untestable without DNA. Per germline, CDR1 SGHRS and CDR2 YFSETQ. This CDR3 is built from 13 residues. CDR3 region: CASSTKPGGQQFF.

The rearrangement joins TRBV11-3 to TRBJ1-3; TCRdb names TRBD1, which stays unverified in the absence of DNA. Germline V gene sequence: CDR1 SGHNT, CDR2 YENEEA. There are 15 residues in the CDR3. The CDR3 protein is CASSPTGTSGNTIYF. Variable domain in full (rest from reference TRBV11-3 and TRBJ1-3): EAGVVQSPRYKIIEKKQPVAFWCNPISGHNTLYWYLQNLGQGPELLIRYENEEAVDDSQLPKDRFSAERLKGVDSTLKIQPAELGDSAVYLCASSPTGTSGNTIYFGEGSWLTVV.

This chain's CDR3 is CASTAQGNNQPQHF. The chain couples TRBV2 to TRBJ1-5; TCRdb picks TRBD1, but there is no DNA to check that call. From germline, CDR1 is SNHLY and CDR2 FYNNEI. CDR3 length: 14 amino acids. The full variable domain, in which reference TRBV2 and TRBJ1-5 provide the parts outside the CDR3, is EPEVTQTPSHQVTQMGQEVILRCVPISNHLYFYWYRQILGQKVEFLVSFYNNEISEKSEIFDDQFSVERPDGSNFTLKIRSTKLEDSAMYFCASTAQGNNQPQHFGDGTRLSIL.